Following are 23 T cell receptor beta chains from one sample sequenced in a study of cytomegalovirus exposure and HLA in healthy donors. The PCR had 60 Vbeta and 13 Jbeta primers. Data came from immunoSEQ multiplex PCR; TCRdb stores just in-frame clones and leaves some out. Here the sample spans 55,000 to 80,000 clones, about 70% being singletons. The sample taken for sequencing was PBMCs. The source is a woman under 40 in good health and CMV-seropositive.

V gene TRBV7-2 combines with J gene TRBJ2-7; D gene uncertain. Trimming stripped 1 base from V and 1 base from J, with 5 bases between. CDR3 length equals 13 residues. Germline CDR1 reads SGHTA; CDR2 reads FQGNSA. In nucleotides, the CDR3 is TGTGCCAGCAGCTTAGAGAGTTCCTACGAGCAGTACTTC. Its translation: CASSLESSYEQYF.

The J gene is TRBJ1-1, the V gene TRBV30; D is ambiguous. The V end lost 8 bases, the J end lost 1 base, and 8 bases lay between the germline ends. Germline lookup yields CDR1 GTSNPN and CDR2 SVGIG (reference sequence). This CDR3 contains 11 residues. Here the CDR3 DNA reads TGTGCCCTCACAACGAACACTGAAGCTTTCTTT. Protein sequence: CALTTNTEAFF.

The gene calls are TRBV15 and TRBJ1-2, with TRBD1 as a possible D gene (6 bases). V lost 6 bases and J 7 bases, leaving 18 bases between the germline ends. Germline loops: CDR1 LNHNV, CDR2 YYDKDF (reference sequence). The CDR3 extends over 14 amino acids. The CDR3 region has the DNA TGTGCCACCAGGCTACAGGGCCCTTTGGGTGGCTACACCTTC. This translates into CATRLQGPLGGYTF.

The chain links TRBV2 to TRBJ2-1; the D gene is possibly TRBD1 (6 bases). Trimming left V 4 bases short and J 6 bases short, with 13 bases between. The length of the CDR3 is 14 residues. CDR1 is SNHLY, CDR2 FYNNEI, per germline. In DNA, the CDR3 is TGTGCCAGCAGTGCCCTGGGGGCGTCCAATGAGCAGTTCTTC. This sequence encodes CASSALGASNEQFF.

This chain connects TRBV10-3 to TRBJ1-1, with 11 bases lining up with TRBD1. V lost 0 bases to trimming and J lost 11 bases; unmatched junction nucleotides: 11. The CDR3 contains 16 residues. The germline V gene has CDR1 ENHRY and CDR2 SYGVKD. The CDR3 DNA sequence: TGTGCCATCAGTGAGTCGCTTCCGGGACAGGGGGTTTGGGCTTTCTTT. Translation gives CAISESLPGQGVWAFF.

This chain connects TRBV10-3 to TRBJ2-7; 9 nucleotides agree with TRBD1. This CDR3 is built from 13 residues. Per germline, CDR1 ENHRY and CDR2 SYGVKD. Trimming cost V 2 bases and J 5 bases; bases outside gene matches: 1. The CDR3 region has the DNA TGTGCCATCAGTGAGGGGACAGGGAACGAGCAGTACTTC. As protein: CAISEGTGNEQYF.

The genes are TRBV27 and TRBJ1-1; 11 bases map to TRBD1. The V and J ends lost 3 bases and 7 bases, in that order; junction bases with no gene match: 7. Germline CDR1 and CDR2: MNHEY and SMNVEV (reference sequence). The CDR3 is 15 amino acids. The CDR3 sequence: CASSFLGQGAGEAFF. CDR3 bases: TGTGCCAGCAGTTTCCTAGGACAGGGGGCGGGTGAAGCTTTCTTT.

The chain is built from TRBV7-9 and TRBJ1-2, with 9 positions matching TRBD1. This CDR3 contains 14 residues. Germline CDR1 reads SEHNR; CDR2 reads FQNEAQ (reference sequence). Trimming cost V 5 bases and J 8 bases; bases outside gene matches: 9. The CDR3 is CASSTGQGQGGYTF. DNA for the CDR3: TGTGCCAGCAGCACTGGACAGGGGCAGGGAGGCTACACCTTC.

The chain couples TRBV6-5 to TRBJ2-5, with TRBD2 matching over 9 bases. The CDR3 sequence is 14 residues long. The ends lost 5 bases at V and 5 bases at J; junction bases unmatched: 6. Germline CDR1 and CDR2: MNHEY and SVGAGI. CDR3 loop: CASSDPGTSETQYF. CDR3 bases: TGTGCCAGCAGTGATCCCGGGACTAGCGAGACCCAGTACTTC.

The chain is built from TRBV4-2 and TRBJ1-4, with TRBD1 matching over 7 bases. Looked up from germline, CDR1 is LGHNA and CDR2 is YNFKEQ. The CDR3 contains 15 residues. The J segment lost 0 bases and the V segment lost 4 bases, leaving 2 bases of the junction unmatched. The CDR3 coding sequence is TGTGCCAGCAGCCCTGACAGGGCAACTAATGAAAAACTGTTTTTT. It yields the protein CASSPDRATNEKLFF.

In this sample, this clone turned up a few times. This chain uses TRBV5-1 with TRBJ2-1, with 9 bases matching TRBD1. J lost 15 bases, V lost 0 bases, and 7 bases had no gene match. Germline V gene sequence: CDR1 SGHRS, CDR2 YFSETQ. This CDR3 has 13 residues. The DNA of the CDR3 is TGCGCCAGCAGCTTGGGTTGGACAGGGGAGTCGTTCTTC. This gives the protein CASSLGWTGESFF.

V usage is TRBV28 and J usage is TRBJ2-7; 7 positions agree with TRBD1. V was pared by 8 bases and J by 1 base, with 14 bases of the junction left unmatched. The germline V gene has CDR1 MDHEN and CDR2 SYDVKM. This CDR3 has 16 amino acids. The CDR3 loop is CASHTVFPGQSYEQYF. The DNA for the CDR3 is TGTGCCAGCCACACCGTTTTTCCGGGACAGTCCTACGAGCAGTACTTC.

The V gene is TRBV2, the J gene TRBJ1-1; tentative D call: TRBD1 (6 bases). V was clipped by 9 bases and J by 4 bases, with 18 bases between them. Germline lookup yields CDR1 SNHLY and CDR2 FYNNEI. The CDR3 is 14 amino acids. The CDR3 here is CASQGGGATTEAFF. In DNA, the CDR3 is TGTGCCAGTCAGGGCGGGGGGGCCACCACTGAAGCTTTCTTT.

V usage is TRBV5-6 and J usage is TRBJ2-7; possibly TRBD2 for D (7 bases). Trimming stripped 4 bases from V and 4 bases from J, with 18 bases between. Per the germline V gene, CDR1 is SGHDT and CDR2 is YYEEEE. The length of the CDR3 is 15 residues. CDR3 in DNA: TGTGCCAGCAGCCCTACAGGGAGGGGAGGGTACGAGCAGTACTTC. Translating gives CASSPTGRGGYEQYF.

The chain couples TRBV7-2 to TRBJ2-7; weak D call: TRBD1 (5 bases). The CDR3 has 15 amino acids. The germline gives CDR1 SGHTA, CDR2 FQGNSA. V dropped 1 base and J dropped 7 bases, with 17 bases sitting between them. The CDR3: CASSLVGIYSGEQYF. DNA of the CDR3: TGTGCCAGCAGCTTAGTAGGCATTTACTCAGGGGAGCAGTACTTC.

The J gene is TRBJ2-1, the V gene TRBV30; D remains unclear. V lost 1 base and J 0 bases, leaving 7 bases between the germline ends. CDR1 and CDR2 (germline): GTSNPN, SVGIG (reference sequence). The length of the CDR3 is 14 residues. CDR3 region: CAWSGGGSYNEQFF. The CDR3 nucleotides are TGTGCCTGGAGTGGTGGCGGCTCCTACAATGAGCAGTTCTTC.

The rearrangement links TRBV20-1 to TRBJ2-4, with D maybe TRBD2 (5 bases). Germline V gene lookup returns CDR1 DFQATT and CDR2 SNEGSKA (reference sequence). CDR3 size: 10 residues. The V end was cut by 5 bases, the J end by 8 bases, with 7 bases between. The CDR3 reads CSAWGDIQYF. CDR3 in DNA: TGCAGTGCTTGGGGAGACATTCAGTACTTC.

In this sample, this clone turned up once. The CDR3 DNA reads as TGTGCCAGCAGTGAAGCTAGCGGGAGAGGGTATTTT. Translated: CASSEASGRGYF. The V gene is TRBV25-1, the J gene TRBJ2-3; 10 bases fit TRBD2. V was clipped by 2 bases and J by 14 bases; unmatched bases: 4. The germline V gene has CDR1 MGHDK and CDR2 SYGVNS. The CDR3 totals 12 residues.

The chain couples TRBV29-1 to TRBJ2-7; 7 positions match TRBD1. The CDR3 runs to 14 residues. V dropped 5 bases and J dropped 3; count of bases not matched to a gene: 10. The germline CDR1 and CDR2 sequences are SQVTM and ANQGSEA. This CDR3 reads CSVNLWGQSYEQYF. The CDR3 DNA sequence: TGCAGCGTTAATTTATGGGGACAGAGCTACGAGCAGTACTTC.

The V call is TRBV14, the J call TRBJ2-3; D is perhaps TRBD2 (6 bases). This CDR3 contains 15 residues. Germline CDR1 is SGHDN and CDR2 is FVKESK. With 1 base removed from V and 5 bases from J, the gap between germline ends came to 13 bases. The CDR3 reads CASSQVPGVEDTQYF. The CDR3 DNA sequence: TGTGCCAGCAGCCAAGTCCCGGGAGTTGAAGATACGCAGTATTTT.

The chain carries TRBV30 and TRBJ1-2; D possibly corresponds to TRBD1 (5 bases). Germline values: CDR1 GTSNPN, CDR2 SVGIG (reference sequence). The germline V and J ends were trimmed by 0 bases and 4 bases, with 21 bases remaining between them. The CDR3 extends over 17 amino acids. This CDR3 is CAWSVPVDTRYGYGYTF. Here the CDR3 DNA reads TGTGCCTGGAGTGTACCCGTGGACACCCGCTACGGCTATGGCTACACCTTC.

CDR3 sequence: CASSESVKNEQFF. The DNA for the CDR3 is TGTGCCAGCAGTGAATCGGTAAAGAATGAGCAGTTCTTC. The genes are TRBV2 and TRBJ2-1, with D uncertain. V was clipped by 2 bases and J by 7 bases, with 9 bases between them. This CDR3 has 13 amino acids. The germline V gene encodes CDR1 SNHLY and CDR2 FYNNEI. Filled out from reference TRBV2 and TRBJ2-1, the complete variable domain reads EPEVTQTPSHQVTQMGQEVILRCVPISNHLYFYWYRQILGQKVEFLVSFYNNEISEKSEIFDDQFSVERPDGSNFTLKIRSTKLEDSAMYFCASSESVKNEQFFGPGTRLTVL.

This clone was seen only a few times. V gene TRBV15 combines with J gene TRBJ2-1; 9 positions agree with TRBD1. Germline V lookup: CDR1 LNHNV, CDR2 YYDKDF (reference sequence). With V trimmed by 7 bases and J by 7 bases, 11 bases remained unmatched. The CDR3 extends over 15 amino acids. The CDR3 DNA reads TGTGCCACCAATTTGGACAGGGGACGGCATAATGAGCAGTTCTTC. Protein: CATNLDRGRHNEQFF.